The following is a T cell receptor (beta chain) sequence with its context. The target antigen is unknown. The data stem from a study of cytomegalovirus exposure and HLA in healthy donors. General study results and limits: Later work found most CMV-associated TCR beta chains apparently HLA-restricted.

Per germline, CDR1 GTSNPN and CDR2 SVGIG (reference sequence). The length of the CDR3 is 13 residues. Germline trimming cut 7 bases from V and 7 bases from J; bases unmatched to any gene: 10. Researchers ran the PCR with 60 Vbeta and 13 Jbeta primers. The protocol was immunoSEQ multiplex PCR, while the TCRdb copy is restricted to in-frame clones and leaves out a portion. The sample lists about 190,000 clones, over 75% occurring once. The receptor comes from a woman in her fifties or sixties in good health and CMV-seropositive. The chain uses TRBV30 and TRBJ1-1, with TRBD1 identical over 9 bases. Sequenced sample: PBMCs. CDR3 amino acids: CASTKTGGGEAFF. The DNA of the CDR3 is TGTGCCTCGACAAAAACAGGGGGCGGTGAAGCTTTCTTT.